Included here is one T cell receptor beta chain sequence, with context. Its antigen remains unidentified. A much larger clone lies a single base off, so this may be a read error. The sample is drawn from a study of blood T cells in healthy people across ages. Findings of the study overall: Estimated diversity, derived from one million T cells, was regarded as an underestimate. Relative to aged donors, long-lived donors carried more naive CD4+ cells and displayed higher diversity.

Germline CDR1 and CDR2: SGDLS and YYNGEE. Trimming cost V 4 bases and J 3 bases, with 14 bases left between them. The CDR3 is made up of 15 amino acids. Alongside a J-beta primer mix, a sample-barcoded 5' primer served in a second PCR lasting roughly 6 to 11 cycles. MiXCR, applied by TCRdb to the 5' RACE reads, yields one record per CDR3 protein. This repertoire shows around 1,500,000 distinct CDR3 sequences, around 39% found once; its top ten account for less than 8%. Healthy individuals of Caucasian origin from Russia, aged roughly 6 to 100, served as donors. This clonotype was obtained from a woman aged 18-35 years in good health. Sequencing was carried out using blood. The genes are TRBV9 and TRBJ2-1, with D perhaps TRBD2 (7 bases). In nucleotides, the CDR3 is TGTGCCAGCAGCCGGGACGGGGGGCTCTACAATGAGCAGTTCTTC. Its translation: CASSRDGGLYNEQFF.